Below, 20 T cell receptor beta chains from the same sample are listed, as sequenced in a study of blood T cell repertoires in COVID-19. This table comes from immunoSEQ multiplex PCR, and its TCRdb copy is limited to in-frame clones, with some not included. This table has 35,000 to 45,000 clones, approximately 92% appearing once. Sample: peripheral blood. The receptors were sampled from a man aged 50-60 years with COVID-19, enrolled during active disease.

This CDR3 is CASSIGRRAATEAFF. In DNA form, the CDR3 reads TGTGCCAGTAGTATAGGAAGGAGGGCTGCAACTGAAGCTTTCTTT. The V gene is TRBV19, the J gene TRBJ1-1; no firm D call. Looked up from germline, CDR1 is LNHDA and CDR2 is SQIVND (reference sequence). Trimming removed 1 base at V and 5 bases at J, with 14 bases between. The CDR3 has 15 amino acids.

This chain links TRBV7-9 with TRBJ2-4; 11 positions agree with TRBD1. In germline, CDR1 is SEHNR, CDR2 FQNEAQ (reference sequence). The CDR3 loop spans 17 amino acids. Trimming cost V 5 bases and J 3 bases; bases outside gene matches: 9. The CDR3 loop reads CASSRRTGGLVKNIQYF. CDR3 DNA: TGTGCCAGCAGCCGCAGGACAGGGGGCTTGGTCAAAAACATTCAGTACTTC.

The CDR3 sequence is CASTEGGIWRNTEAFF. The CDR3 coding sequence is TGTGCCAGCACCGAAGGGGGTATTTGGCGAAACACTGAAGCTTTCTTT. The V gene is TRBV2, the J gene TRBJ1-1, with D tentatively TRBD1 (6 bases). This CDR3 is built from 16 residues. In germline, CDR1 is SNHLY, CDR2 FYNNEI. The V gene lost 7 bases and the J gene lost 2 bases, with 20 bases spanning the gap.

The chain recombines TRBV28 with TRBJ1-2; 8 nucleotides align to TRBD1. Trimming cost V 5 bases and J 2 bases; bases outside gene matches: 10. This CDR3 has 16 amino acids. Germline V CDR1 and CDR2: MDHEN, SYDVKM. The CDR3 here is CASSLASQGANYGYTF. CDR3 sequence (DNA): TGTGCCAGCAGTCTCGCATCCCAGGGGGCGAACTATGGCTACACCTTC.

The J gene is TRBJ2-7, the V gene TRBV6-1, with 7 bases aligning to TRBD1. The CDR3 runs 15 residues. Germline-derived CDR1 and CDR2 are MNHNS and SASEGT. Trimming removed 0 bases from V and 4 bases from J; junction bases left unmatched: 6. CDR3 bases: TGTGCCAGCAGTGAAGCCCCGGACAGGTATTACGAGCAGTACTTC. Protein sequence: CASSEAPDRYYEQYF.

The rearrangement joins TRBV5-4 to TRBJ2-1; weak D call: TRBD2 (6 bases). V dropped 1 base and J dropped 2 bases, with 10 bases sitting between them. Per germline, CDR1 SGHNT and CDR2 YYREEE (reference sequence). The CDR3 is 15 residues long. For the CDR3, the DNA is TGTGCCAGCAGCTTGAGGCGCGGGACCTACAATGAGCAGTTCTTC. Its translation: CASSLRRGTYNEQFF.

Only one count was recorded for this clone. The V gene is TRBV6-5, the J gene TRBJ1-4; D not resolved. CDR1 and CDR2 (germline): MNHEY, SVGAGI. The CDR3 is 15 residues long. Trimming removed 5 bases at V and 4 bases at J, with 14 bases between. CDR3 nucleotide sequence: TGTGCCAGCAGTCCGCACACCGCCCTTAATGAAAAACTGTTTTTT. Its translation: CASSPHTALNEKLFF.

The chain links TRBV7-8 to TRBJ1-1; D not certain. Germline V gene data show CDR1 as SGHVS and CDR2 as FQNEAQ. CDR3 length: 13 amino acids. Trimming removed 5 bases at V and 2 bases at J, with 9 bases between. The CDR3 DNA sequence: TGTGCCAGCAGCCGAACAGAAAACACTGAAGCTTTCTTT. It translates to CASSRTENTEAFF.

This chain connects TRBV7-9 to TRBJ2-1, with D possibly TRBD2 on 6 matching bases. The CDR3 is 14 residues long. Germline assignment: CDR1 SEHNR and CDR2 FQNEAQ (reference sequence). Trimming took 1 base from V and 5 from J, leaving 9 bases between them. The CDR3, as DNA: TGTGCCAGCAGCTTAGGGGGGGTAAACAATGAGCAGTTCTTC. The encoded protein is CASSLGGVNNEQFF.

CDR3 in DNA: TGTGCCAGCTCACCGGGACAGACCTACGAGCAGTACTTC. Translating gives CASSPGQTYEQYF. The chain couples TRBV18 to TRBJ2-7; TRBD1 aligns across 7 bases. CDR1 is KGHSH and CDR2 is LQKENI in the germline V gene. The junction had 1 base not matched to a gene; V was cut back by 3 bases and J by 2 bases. The CDR3 is 13 residues long.

The chain recombines TRBV7-9 with TRBJ2-3; 9 bases align to TRBD2. There are 18 residues in the CDR3. V was pared by 1 base and J by 0 bases, with 8 bases of the junction left unmatched. Germline CDR1 is SEHNR and CDR2 is FQNEAQ (reference sequence). CDR3 coding DNA: TGTGCCAGCAGCTTAGTGCCCTCCACTAGCGGGAGCACAGATACGCAGTATTTT. Translation gives CASSLVPSTSGSTDTQYF.

V usage is TRBV19 and J usage is TRBJ1-5; D perhaps matches TRBD1 (6 bases). In germline, CDR1 is LNHDA, CDR2 SQIVND (reference sequence). The germline V and J ends were trimmed by 3 bases and 0 bases, with 9 bases remaining between them. The CDR3 has 15 residues. Written as DNA, the CDR3 is TGTGCCAGTAGTATGGACAGAACTAGCAATCAGCCCCAGCATTTT. Its translation is CASSMDRTSNQPQHF. Full variable domain (outside the CDR3, taken from reference TRBV19 and TRBJ1-5): DGGITQSPKYLFRKEGQNVTLSCEQNLNHDAMYWYRQDPGQGLRLIYYSQIVNDFQKGDIAEGYSVSREKKESFPLTVTSAQKNPTAFYLCASSMDRTSNQPQHFGDGTRLSIL.

The rearrangement joins TRBV3-1 (or the pseudogene TRBV3-2) to TRBJ1-2, with a tentative D call TRBD1 (5 bases). Between the trimmed V and J ends, which lost 5 bases and 4 bases, there was a span of 11 bases. CDR1 is LGHDT, CDR2 YNNKEL, per germline (reference sequence). The CDR3 has 13 residues. CDR3: CASSSRQLYGYTF. CDR3 bases: TGTGCCAGCAGCTCCCGACAGCTCTATGGCTACACCTTC.

V and J are TRBV27 and TRBJ1-6; TRBD1 is a possible D gene (5 bases). Looked up from germline, CDR1 is MNHEY and CDR2 is SMNVEV (reference sequence). The CDR3 sequence is 13 residues long. Trimming shortened V by 6 bases and J by 11 bases, and 14 bases separated the two germline ends. CDR3 loop: CASRRDFIAPLHF. The CDR3, as DNA: TGTGCCAGCAGGAGGGACTTTATAGCACCCCTCCACTTT.

The chain links TRBV27 to TRBJ1-6; TRBD1 aligns across 9 bases. The CDR3 extends over 15 amino acids. Per the germline V gene, CDR1 is MNHEY and CDR2 is SMNVEV (reference sequence). After removal of 5 bases from V and 7 bases from J, the junction contained 6 bases not matched to a gene. The CDR3: CASSRPGQGNSPLHF. As DNA, the CDR3 is TGTGCCAGCAGTCGTCCGGGACAGGGAAATTCACCCCTCCACTTT.

CDR3 sequence: CASSSRTSGNSYNEQFF. The CDR3 DNA reads TGCGCCAGCAGCTCCCGGACTAGCGGGAACTCCTACAATGAGCAGTTCTTC. The chain links TRBV4-1 to TRBJ2-1; 12 bases map to TRBD2. Germline V gives CDR1 MGHRA, CDR2 YSYEKL. This CDR3 has 17 residues. J lost 0 bases, V lost 5 bases, and 5 bases had no gene match.

The chain recombines TRBV5-1 with TRBJ2-7, with D possibly matching TRBD1 (6 bases). CDR3 size: 14 residues. Trimming cost V 1 base and J 1 base, with 9 bases left between them. Germline V gene data show CDR1 as SGHRS and CDR2 as YFSETQ. Here the CDR3 reads CASSLMDSSYEQYF. The CDR3 DNA is TGCGCCAGCAGCTTGATGGACAGTTCCTACGAGCAGTACTTC. The variable domain in full, completed from reference TRBV5-1 and TRBJ2-7, reads KAGVTQTPRYLIKTRGQQVTLSCSPISGHRSVSWYQQTPGQGLQFLFEYFSETQRNKGNFPGRFSGRQFSNSRSEMNVSTLELGDSALYLCASSLMDSSYEQYFGPGTRLTVT.

The chain uses TRBV7-9 and TRBJ2-1, with D possibly TRBD2 on 5 matching bases. The CDR3 runs to 15 residues. Germline values: CDR1 SEHNR, CDR2 FQNEAQ (reference sequence). Trimming shortened V by 4 bases and J by 4 bases, and 14 bases separated the two germline ends. CDR3 sequence reads: CASSSRLDSYNEQFF. The CDR3 DNA follows: TGTGCCAGCAGCTCCCGACTGGACTCATACAATGAGCAGTTCTTC. The whole variable domain, filled in from reference TRBV7-9 and TRBJ2-1, reads DTGVSQNPRHKITKRGQNVTFRCDPISEHNRLYWYRQTLGQGPEFLTYFQNEAQLEKSRLLSDRFSAERPKGSFSTLEIQRTEQGDSAMYLCASSSRLDSYNEQFFGPGTRLTVL.

The chain couples TRBV7-9 to TRBJ2-3; D is unresolved. Between the trimmed V and J ends, which lost 1 base and 6 bases, there was a span of 8 bases. Germline V lookup: CDR1 SEHNR, CDR2 FQNEAQ (reference sequence). This CDR3 is built from 13 residues. The CDR3 sequence: CASSLGKQDTQYF. The CDR3 nucleotides read TGTGCCAGCAGCTTAGGGAAACAGGATACGCAGTATTTT.

The V call is TRBV6-2 or TRBV6-3, the J call TRBJ1-1; D is possibly TRBD1 (6 bases). Per the germline V gene, CDR1 is MNHEY and CDR2 is SVGEGT. V gave up 5 bases and J gave up 2 bases, with 12 bases separating them. The CDR3 spans 14 residues. The CDR3 is CASSADSFNTEAFF. The CDR3 nucleotides are TGTGCCAGCAGTGCGGACAGCTTTAACACTGAAGCTTTCTTT.